This is a list of T cell receptor beta chains from one sample in a study of siplizumab effects on memory and regulatory T cells. Data came from immunoSEQ multiplex PCR; TCRdb stores just in-frame clones and leaves some out. In the table there are some 96,000 clones, 94% of which are singletons. Source material: non-Treg CD4+ T cells sorted from blood. The receptors stem from a human donor in good health. Each CDR3 is given with its conserved first and last residue. The D gene is left open where the match is weak. Part of the rows lack a size; the others show once, few, many or a class for expanded clones.

TRBJ2-1	TRBD2	TRBV10-1	NA	TGCGCCAGCAGTGAGTACATACAACCCAGCGGGAGGACCTACAATGAGCAGTTCTTC	CASSEYIQPSGRTYNEQFF
TRBJ2-7	TRBD2	TRBV6-5	NA	TGTGCCAGCAGTGTCAGCGGGACCCTCGTCGAGCAGTACTTC	CASSVSGTLVEQYF
TRBJ2-4	NA	TRBV4-2	NA	TGTGCCAGCAGCCAAGATTCATTTGTCGAGCAGCTAGCCAAAAACATTCAGTACTTC	CASSQDSFVEQLAKNIQYF
TRBJ2-7	TRBD1	TRBV19	NA	TGTGCCAGTAGCCTCCGGAGGGGACAGGGCGTCTACGAGCAGTACTTC	CASSLRRGQGVYEQYF
TRBJ2-7	NA	TRBV6-6	NA	TGTGCCAGCAGTTACTCGCTTCGGGTTACCGAGCAGTACTTC	CASSYSLRVTEQYF
TRBJ2-5	NA	TRBV2	NA	TGTGCCAGCAGAAGCCCACAAGAGACCCAGTACTTC	CASRSPQETQYF
TRBJ2-1	TRBD2	TRBV2	once	TGTGCCAGCAGTGAAGCACTAGCGGGAGAGCAGTTCTTC	CASSEALAGEQFF
TRBJ1-4	NA	TRBV2	NA	TGTGCCAGCAGTGAAGCCGGGGGCGCAGAAGAAAAACTGTTTTTT	CASSEAGGAEEKLFF
TRBJ2-3	NA	TRBV7-8	NA	TGTGCCAGCAGCTTAAGGGCTAGCGGCACAGATACGCAGTATTTT	CASSLRASGTDTQYF
TRBJ1-5	NA	TRBV5-6	NA	TGTGCCAGCAGCTTCGGGTCCCAAGCCCAGCATTTT	CASSFGSQAQHF
TRBJ1-5	NA	TRBV5-8	NA	TGTGCCAGCAGCAAAGGGTGGGGGGGCAATCAGCCCCAGCATTTT	CASSKGWGGNQPQHF
TRBJ2-3	NA	TRBV5-4	NA	TGTGCCAGCAGTTCGAACCTATGGGATTCAGATACGCAGTATTTT	CASSSNLWDSDTQYF
TRBJ2-7	TRBD2	TRBV19	NA	TGTGCCAGTAGTTTCGGGGGGGCTAGCGGGAAGTACGAGCAGTACTTC	CASSFGGASGKYEQYF
TRBJ2-2	NA	TRBV6-1	NA	TGTGCCAGCAGAAACAGGGGAGGGACCGGGGAGCTGTTTTTT	CASRNRGGTGELFF
TRBJ1-5	TRBD1	TRBV18	NA	TGTGCCAGCTCAACAGGGGATCAGCCCCAGCATTTT	CASSTGDQPQHF
TRBJ2-2	NA	TRBV19	NA	TGTGCCACCCAAGGGGCTAGCGCAACCGGGGAGCTGTTTTTT	CATQGASATGELFF
TRBJ2-6	NA	TRBV5-1	NA	TGCGCCAGCAGCTTGACAGTTTCTGGGGCCAACGTCCTGACTTTC	CASSLTVSGANVLTF
TRBJ2-7	NA	TRBV21-1	once	TGTGCCAGCAGCAAAGACCTAGCGGGGAATTATTACGAGCAGTACTTC	CASSKDLAGNYYEQYF
TRBJ2-1	NA	TRBV25-1	NA	TGTGCCAGCAGTGAATTCGGGGTCAATGAGCAGTTCTTC	CASSEFGVNEQFF
TRBJ1-5	TRBD1	TRBV27	NA	TGTGCCAGCAGCAAGGGACAGAATTTTGGATTTCGCAATCAGCCCCAGCATTTT	CASSKGQNFGFRNQPQHF
TRBJ2-1	TRBD1	TRBV9	NA	TGTGCCAGCAGCTCTGACAGGGTCCCCTACAATGAGCAGTTCTTC	CASSSDRVPYNEQFF
TRBJ2-1	NA	TRBV6-1	NA	TGTGCCAGCAGTGAAATTACAGGATGGGCCAATGAGCAGTTCTTC	CASSEITGWANEQFF
TRBJ2-7	NA	TRBV9	NA	TGTGCCAGCAGCGTAGGGTCTGGCGGTAGCTCCTACGAGCAGTACTTC	CASSVGSGGSSYEQYF
TRBJ2-5	NA	TRBV7-9	NA	TGTGCCAGCAGCTTACAGGGCCAAGAGACCCAGTACTTC	CASSLQGQETQYF
TRBJ2-5	NA	TRBV15	NA	TGTGCCACCAGCAGAGATAGTCAAGAGACCCAGTACTTC	CATSRDSQETQYF
TRBJ2-7	TRBD2	TRBV6-5	NA	TGTGCCAGCAGTTACTTCGGGGCGGGAGCCTACGAGCAGTACTTC	CASSYFGAGAYEQYF
TRBJ2-5	TRBD1	TRBV10-1	NA	TGCGCCAGCAGTGAGGACAGGGGGCCATGGGAGACCCAGTACTTC	CASSEDRGPWETQYF
TRBJ2-3	NA	TRBV6-7	NA	TGTGCCAGCAGTTACTCGAAAACATCCGGGCGCCCTAGCACAGATACGCAGTATTTT	CASSYSKTSGRPSTDTQYF
TRBJ1-5	NA	TRBV28	NA	TGTGCCAGCAGCCAGGGAGGGGACAATCAGCCCCAGCATTTT	CASSQGGDNQPQHF
TRBJ1-5	NA	TRBV19	NA	TGTGCCAGTAGTATCAGGGGTGGAGAACAGCCCCAGCATTTT	CASSIRGGEQPQHF
TRBJ1-1	NA	TRBV6-5	NA	TGTGCCAGCAGTTTGGAGCCGACGGGGACTGAAGCTTTCTTT	CASSLEPTGTEAFF
TRBJ1-5	TRBD1	TRBV6-5	NA	TGTGCCAGCAGGACAGGGAGCAAGCCCCAGCATTTT	CASRTGSKPQHF
TRBJ1-6	TRBD1	TRBV28	NA	TGTGCCAGCAGTTTACCTATTCCAACAGGGGTGGATTCACCCCTCCACTTT	CASSLPIPTGVDSPLHF
TRBJ2-3	NA	TRBV14	NA	TGTGCCAGCAGCCTACGGCTGGCTATGAGCACAGATACGCAGTATTTT	CASSLRLAMSTDTQYF
TRBJ2-1	TRBD1	TRBV5-1	once	TGCGCCAGCAGCTCGGGACAGGTGGACAATGAGCAGTTCTTC	CASSSGQVDNEQFF
TRBJ1-5	NA	TRBV18	NA	TGTGCCAGCTCACCACCGGGGACCTATGATCAGCCCCAGCATTTT	CASSPPGTYDQPQHF
TRBJ2-7	TRBD1	TRBV7-9	few	TGTGCCAGCAGCACCGGACAGGGGGCGATTTCCCAGTACTTC	CASSTGQGAISQYF
TRBJ2-5	TRBD2	TRBV18	NA	TGTGCCAGCTCATCGAGCGGGAGGAAAGAGACCCAGTACTTC	CASSSSGRKETQYF
TRBJ1-2	TRBD1	TRBV5-1	NA	TGCGCCAGCAGCATCCAACAGGGGAACTATGGCTACACCTTC	CASSIQQGNYGYTF
TRBJ2-1	NA	TRBV28	NA	TGTGCCAGCAGATTACTACTAGGAGGTTCTTACAATGAGCAGTTCTTC	CASRLLLGGSYNEQFF
TRBJ2-1	NA	TRBV5-1	NA	TGCGCCAGCAGCTTACCCCCTCGTGCGGTGGGAGGCCTAACACGGGGCAATGAGCAGTTCTTC	CASSLPPRAVGGLTRGNEQFF
TRBJ2-2	NA	TRBV28	NA	TGTGCCAGCAGCGGGTTAATACCGAACACCGGGGAGCTGTTTTTT	CASSGLIPNTGELFF
TRBJ1-2	NA	TRBV18	NA	TGTGCCAGCTCACCATCTCTCGACCCTGCCCAGGGAAACTATGGCTACACCTTC	CASSPSLDPAQGNYGYTF
TRBJ2-7	TRBD2	TRBV18	NA	TGTGCCAGCTCAATCGGGGCTAGCGGGACCTACGAGCAGTACTTC	CASSIGASGTYEQYF
TRBJ1-5	NA	TRBV7-9	NA	TGTGCCAGCAGCTCCGTAAATCAGCCCCAGCATTTT	CASSSVNQPQHF
TRBJ1-4	NA	TRBV29-1	NA	TGCAGCGTTGAAGTAAATGAAAAACTGTTTTTT	CSVEVNEKLFF
TRBJ2-6	TRBD1	TRBV30	NA	TGTGCCGGACAGCACAGGGGGCGGATCTCTGGGGCCAACGTCCTGACTTTC	CAGQHRGRISGANVLTF
TRBJ1-2	NA	TRBV21-1	NA	TGTGCCAGCAGCAACCGGGACAAAAGGAGCTATGGCTACACCTTC	CASSNRDKRSYGYTF
TRBJ1-1	TRBD1	TRBV6-6	NA	TGTGCCAGCAGTTACTCGACAGGGAGGACTGAAGCTTTCTTT	CASSYSTGRTEAFF
TRBJ2-4	TRBD1	TRBV23-1	NA	TGCGCCAGCAGTCACCCCGGGACAGGGAACTTTGACATTCAGTACTTC	CASSHPGTGNFDIQYF
TRBJ2-7	NA	TRBV19	NA	TGTGCCAGTAGTATTGGCGTCTCTGAGACCCGTGCCTACGAGCAGTACTTC	CASSIGVSETRAYEQYF